The rows below give T cell receptor beta chains drawn from one sample of a study of regulatory T cells. Sequenced by immunoSEQ multiplex PCR; TCRdb stores in-frame clones only, minus some. The sample lists around 32,000 clones, 92% occurring once. Sample: conventional CD4+ T cells sorted from blood. These receptors all come from a person between 18 and 35 years old with CD3G deficiency. CDR3s include the opening cysteine and the closing phenylalanine or tryptophan.

v_gene | CDR3aa
TRBV28 | CASSTRTSGKGLNEQFF
TRBV19 | CASSRASTPPLHF
TRBV28 | CASSPPLGQGPHEQYF
TRBV6-1 | CASSNYYEQYF
TRBV28 | CASSYGRSNTEAFF
TRBV27 | CASSLRGGSSYEQYF
TRBV5-1 | CASSLGARRDNEQFF
TRBV5-6 | CASSFMAGFQETQYF
TRBV19 | CASSTTQGETQYF
TRBV10-3 | CAISYQLAGAKEQYF
TRBV5-1 | CASSKNTGELFF
TRBV5-1 | CASSLGKGSNTEAFF
TRBV9 | CASSVEWGTRGYTF
TRBV6-1 | CASSDLYTATNEKLFF
TRBV10-2 | CASSARLAGGTYF
TRBV27 | CASSLRTGYGYTF